The 26 T cell receptor beta chains given below trace back to one sample, sequenced in a study of monozygotic twins with inflammatory bowel disease. Using the 5' RACE reads, TCRdb records one entry per CDR3 protein without DNA. The table for this sample gives a few hundred thousand distinct CDR3 sequences. Sequencing input: blood. These receptors were obtained from a human donor with ulcerative colitis or Crohn's disease, or a healthy co-twin of an affected twin (not recorded which).

This chain connects TRBV29-1 to TRBJ1-1; TCRdb proposes TRBD1, but this gene call is untestable without DNA. Per germline, CDR1 SQVTM and CDR2 ANQGSEA. This CDR3 has 19 residues. CDR3 loop: CSVESLRVGPGQVFPEAFF.

The rearrangement uses TRBV7-9 and TRBJ2-7. Per germline, CDR1 SEHNR and CDR2 FQNEAQ (reference sequence). The CDR3 consists of 11 residues. This chain's CDR3 is CASRTAYEQYF.

The V gene is TRBV10-3, the J gene TRBJ1-1. In germline, CDR1 is ENHRY, CDR2 SYGVKD. The length of the CDR3 is 12 residues. CDR3 in amino acids: CAIRKVDTEAFF.

The CDR3 spells CASSTSAGQYF. The rearrangement uses TRBV6-5 and TRBJ2-5. Germline V gene data show CDR1 as MNHEY and CDR2 as SVGAGI. This CDR3 comprises 11 residues.

The chain recombines TRBV11-2 with TRBJ2-7; TCRdb picks TRBD1, but there is no DNA to check that call. The CDR3 runs to 14 residues. Germline CDR1 reads SGHAT; CDR2 reads FQNNGV. CDR3 sequence reads: CASSLRAETYEQYF.

This chain uses TRBV10-1 with TRBJ2-3; the TRBD2 assignment by TCRdb is unverifiable without DNA. CDR3 length: 15 amino acids. Germline loops: CDR1 WNHNN, CDR2 SYGVQD (reference sequence). CDR3 in amino acids: CASSLTSGGLDTQYF.

The J gene is TRBJ2-2, the V gene TRBV29-1; TCRdb indicates TRBD1, and absent DNA this call remains unverified. Germline V gives CDR1 SQVTM, CDR2 ANQGSEA. The CDR3 is made up of 19 amino acids. Here the CDR3 reads CSVEDLKEGGLSNTGELFF.

V and J are TRBV5-1 and TRBJ1-2. This CDR3 spans 13 amino acids. Germline loops: CDR1 SGHRS, CDR2 YFSETQ. CDR3 amino acids: CASSTTVNYGYTF.

This chain uses TRBV5-1 with TRBJ2-1; with no DNA, the TCRdb D assignment of TRBD1 cannot be verified. Germline values: CDR1 SGHRS, CDR2 YFSETQ. The CDR3 sequence is 13 residues long. This CDR3 reads CASNPGGGGEQFF.

The CDR3 protein is CASSPGTGEYEQYF. The rearrangement links TRBV6-1 to TRBJ2-7; TCRdb outputs TRBD1, but without DNA this stays unchecked. Germline V CDR1 and CDR2: MNHNS, SASEGT. This CDR3 region has 14 residues.

The chain joins TRBV20-1 to TRBJ2-1. Germline-derived CDR1 and CDR2 are DFQATT and SNEGSKA (reference sequence). The CDR3 runs 13 residues. CDR3 loop: CSARDRFLLEQFF.

The V and J genes are TRBV15 and TRBJ2-1. The CDR3 extends over 14 amino acids. From germline, CDR1 is LNHNV and CDR2 YYDKDF (reference sequence). This CDR3 is CATSRQRAYNEQFF.

This chain joins TRBV18 and TRBJ2-7; the D call of TRBD1 rests on TCRdb alone, since no DNA is present to check it. The CDR3 runs to 14 residues. Germline CDR1 is KGHSH and CDR2 is LQKENI. The CDR3 protein is CASSREQGAYEQYF.

The chain links TRBV2 to TRBJ2-2. This CDR3 is 13 amino acids long. The V gene's germline CDR1 is SNHLY and CDR2 FYNNEI. The CDR3 sequence is CARSTENTGELFF.

The J gene is TRBJ2-6, the V gene TRBV5-1; TCRdb calls TRBD1, which cannot be checked without DNA. Germline lookup yields CDR1 SGHRS and CDR2 YFSETQ. CDR3 length: 17 amino acids. CDR3 region: CASSFSPRQAGANVLTF. Based on the CDR3 plus reference TRBV5-1 and TRBJ2-6, the full variable domain is KAGVTQTPRYLIKTRGQQVTLSCSPISGHRSVSWYQQTPGQGLQFLFEYFSETQRNKGNFPGRFSGRQFSNSRSEMNVSTLELGDSALYLCASSFSPRQAGANVLTFGAGSRLTVL.

The rearrangement uses TRBV12-3 or TRBV12-4 and TRBJ2-1. The CDR3 has 16 amino acids. CDR3 sequence: CASSLMLRGSYNEQFF.

This rearrangement joins TRBV4-1 to TRBJ2-5; TCRdb returns TRBD1, unconfirmable since there is no DNA. Germline CDR1 is MGHRA and CDR2 is YSYEKL. This CDR3 has 16 residues. CDR3 sequence: CASSRTGTGGEETQYF.

V and J are TRBV9 and TRBJ1-1; TCRdb calls TRBD1, which cannot be checked without DNA. The CDR3 is made up of 16 amino acids. Germline V CDR1 and CDR2: SGDLS, YYNGEE. CDR3 region: CASSAPTGDGNTEAFF.

The V and J genes are TRBV12-3 or TRBV12-4 and TRBJ1-1. The CDR3 contains 13 residues. CDR3 protein: CASSFLGFTEAFF.

This chain uses TRBV5-1 with TRBJ2-4; there is no DNA to check the TCRdb D call of TRBD1. The CDR3 has 16 residues. Germline V lookup: CDR1 SGHRS, CDR2 YFSETQ. The chain's CDR3 is CASSLGLREQENIQYF.

V is TRBV5-1 and J is TRBJ1-2; TCRdb reports TRBD1, a call that lacks DNA to check it against. Germline lookup yields CDR1 SGHRS and CDR2 YFSETQ. This CDR3 has 16 residues. The CDR3 loop reads CASSLLEWQGAYGYTF. Full variable domain (missing parts from reference TRBV5-1 and TRBJ1-2): KAGVTQTPRYLIKTRGQQVTLSCSPISGHRSVSWYQQTPGQGLQFLFEYFSETQRNKGNFPGRFSGRQFSNSRSEMNVSTLELGDSALYLCASSLLEWQGAYGYTFGSGTRLTVV.

The V and J genes are TRBV3-1 and TRBJ1-1; lacking DNA, the TRBD1 call made by TCRdb goes unchecked. The CDR3 is 14 amino acids. Germline assignment: CDR1 LGHDT and CDR2 YNNKEL (reference sequence). CDR3 protein: CASSERTGFSEAFF.

The CDR3 protein is CASIPGSGWNTEAFF. The chain recombines TRBV6-1 with TRBJ1-1; with no DNA, the TCRdb D assignment of TRBD1 cannot be verified. CDR1 and CDR2 (germline): MNHNS, SASEGT. The CDR3 contains 15 residues.

The chain combines TRBV5-5 with TRBJ2-6; TCRdb's D call of TRBD1 is untestable without DNA. CDR3 length: 16 amino acids. Germline CDR1 and CDR2: SGHKS and YYEKEE (reference sequence). CDR3: CASSFGVPSGANVLTF. The variable domain in full, with the rest retrieved from reference TRBV5-5 and TRBJ2-6, is DAGVTQSPTHLIKTRGQQVTLRCSPISGHKSVSWYQQVLGQGPQFIFQYYEKEERGRGNFPDRFSARQFPNYSSELNVNALLLGDSALYLCASSFGVPSGANVLTFGAGSRLTVL.

The chain joins TRBV4-1 to TRBJ2-4; there is no DNA to check the TCRdb D call of TRBD2. This CDR3 spans 16 amino acids. CDR1 and CDR2 (germline): MGHRA, YSYEKL. The CDR3 is CASSHRSGTSKNIQYF.

The chain employs TRBV5-1 and TRBJ2-2; the D call from TCRdb, TRBD1, cannot be confirmed without DNA. The CDR3 runs to 15 residues. From germline, CDR1 is SGHRS and CDR2 YFSETQ. The CDR3 is CASSPDRANTGELFF.